The next 27 T cell receptor beta chains were all read from a single sample in a study of CD8+ T cells in alopecia areata. The treatment denotes: oral pan-JAK inhibitor, 5-10 mg twice daily. Specimens obtained from alopecia areata patients comprised lesional scalp punch biopsies and peripheral blood. TCR sequencing used cDNA made by reverse transcription of extracted RNA. The method was immunoSEQ multiplex PCR; TCRdb's version includes in-frame clones alone and lacks a portion of them. This sample has approximately 4,500 clones, with approximately 64% found just once. This sample comprised skin, obtained at week 4, from a patient treated with tofacitinib. These TCRs come from a human donor with alopecia areata.

The chain carries TRBV9 and TRBJ2-1, with 12 bases aligning to TRBD2. The CDR3 is 15 residues long. The ends lost 4 bases at V and 10 bases at J; junction bases unmatched: 9. Germline V CDR1 and CDR2: SGDLS, YYNGEE. The chain's CDR3 is CASSPLAGGPGEQFF. DNA for the CDR3: TGTGCCAGCAGCCCCCTAGCGGGAGGGCCGGGGGAGCAGTTCTTC.

The V gene is TRBV10-3, the J gene TRBJ2-7, with 7 bases matching TRBD1. CDR3 length: 15 residues. The V gene end was trimmed by 8 bases and the J gene end by 3 bases; junction bases not matched to a gene: 13. The germline CDR1 and CDR2 sequences are ENHRY and SYGVKD. CDR3 sequence (DNA): TGTGCCATCGGGACCACAGGGGAAAGTGGCTACGAGCAGTACTTC. Translation gives CAIGTTGESGYEQYF.

This CDR3 is CASRRGTDTQYF. The CDR3 bases are TGTGCCAGCAGGAGGGGGACAGATACGCAGTATTTT. The chain couples TRBV27 to TRBJ2-3, with a tentative D call TRBD1 (6 bases). CDR1 and CDR2 from the germline V gene are MNHEY and SMNVEV (reference sequence). Trimming cost V 6 bases and J 3 bases, with 7 bases left between them. The CDR3 extends over 12 amino acids.

The chain combines TRBV7-9 with TRBJ2-1; D is undetermined. This CDR3 is 13 amino acids long. V lost 3 bases, J lost 6 bases, and 9 bases lay in between. In germline, CDR1 is SEHNR, CDR2 FQNEAQ (reference sequence). CDR3 sequence reads: CASSFNSPNEQFF. CDR3 DNA sequence: TGTGCCAGCAGCTTTAACAGCCCCAATGAGCAGTTCTTC. Drawing the rest from reference TRBV7-9 and TRBJ2-1, the complete variable domain is DTGVSQNPRHKITKRGQNVTFRCDPISEHNRLYWYRQTLGQGPEFLTYFQNEAQLEKSRLLSDRFSAERPKGSFSTLEIQRTEQGDSAMYLCASSFNSPNEQFFGPGTRLTVL.

This chain joins TRBV18 and TRBJ1-5, with no clear D. V was clipped by 2 bases and J by 4 bases, with 6 bases between them. CDR1 is KGHSH, CDR2 LQKENI, per germline. The CDR3 totals 13 residues. The CDR3 DNA sequence: TGTGCCAGCTCACCATCCTTAAATCAGCCCCAGCATTTT. Protein product: CASSPSLNQPQHF.

The rearrangement joins TRBV27 to TRBJ2-1; possible D gene TRBD2, 5 bases. Per the germline V gene, CDR1 is MNHEY and CDR2 is SMNVEV (reference sequence). Trimming stripped 7 bases from V and 2 bases from J, with 12 bases between. The CDR3 loop spans 14 amino acids. The CDR3 sequence: CASTRGAPYNEQFF. CDR3 nucleotides: TGTGCCAGCACTCGGGGAGCCCCCTACAATGAGCAGTTCTTC.

The chain uses TRBV7-3 and TRBJ2-1; possibly TRBD2 for D (5 bases). V was trimmed by 3 bases and J by 10 bases, leaving 13 bases between them. The CDR3 runs 13 residues. Germline-derived CDR1 and CDR2 are SGHTA and FQGTGA. The CDR3 region is CASSLDQTGEQFF. CDR3 coding DNA: TGTGCCAGCAGCTTGGACCAGACGGGAGAGCAGTTCTTC. Full variable domain (remainder filled in from reference TRBV7-3 and TRBJ2-1): GAGVSQTPSNKVTEKGKYVELRCDPISGHTALYWYRQSLGQGPEFLIYFQGTGAADDSGLPNDRFFAVRPEGSVSTLKIQRTERGDSAVYLCASSLDQTGEQFFGPGTRLTVL.

The chain joins TRBV19 to TRBJ1-5, with no clear D. Germline V lookup: CDR1 LNHDA, CDR2 SQIVND (reference sequence). V was clipped by 4 bases and J by 2 bases, with 9 bases between them. The CDR3 is 14 amino acids. The CDR3 protein is CASSNTFGNQPQHF. The DNA for the CDR3 is TGTGCCAGTAGTAACACCTTTGGCAATCAGCCCCAGCATTTT.

This clone was seen only a few times. V and J are TRBV14 and TRBJ2-1, with D tentatively TRBD1 (6 bases). Germline V CDR1 and CDR2: SGHDN, FVKESK. The CDR3 length is 15 residues. V was trimmed by 4 bases and J by 3 bases, leaving 13 bases between them. CDR3 region: CASSRQALIYNEQFF. The CDR3 region has the DNA TGTGCCAGCAGCCGACAGGCCTTAATCTACAATGAGCAGTTCTTC.

The CDR3 DNA follows: TGCAGCGCCAAGAGGAATGGCCCCTTCCTCAATGAGCAGTTCTTC. Amino acid sequence: CSAKRNGPFLNEQFF. The chain is built from TRBV29-1 and TRBJ2-1, with unresolved D. Looked up from germline, CDR1 is SQVTM and CDR2 is ANQGSEA. Trimming stripped 7 bases from V and 6 bases from J, with 22 bases between. The length of the CDR3 is 15 residues.

V gene TRBV7-6 combines with J gene TRBJ2-1; the match to TRBD2 covers 12 bases. The CDR3 sequence is 15 residues long. The germline V gene has CDR1 SGHVS and CDR2 FNYEAQ. The J segment lost 6 bases and the V segment lost 5 bases, leaving 5 bases of the junction unmatched. The CDR3 protein is CASSRGLAGFNEQFF. The CDR3 nucleotides read TGTGCCAGCAGCCGGGGACTAGCGGGCTTCAATGAGCAGTTCTTC.

J is TRBJ2-3 and V is TRBV6-5; D gene unclear. There are 15 residues in the CDR3. Deletions cut 2 bases from V and 0 bases from J, with 9 bases between. The germline gives CDR1 MNHEY, CDR2 SVGAGI. CDR3 sequence: CASSYDGKSTDTQYF. The DNA for the CDR3 is TGTGCCAGCAGTTACGACGGAAAAAGCACAGATACGCAGTATTTT.

Points on this clone: A junction boundary mismatches the germline segment, possibly from a read error. V gene TRBV4-1 combines with J gene TRBJ2-5, with TRBD1 matching over 7 bases. The CDR3 sequence is 14 residues long. Per germline, CDR1 MGHRA and CDR2 YSYEKL. The DNA of the CDR3 is TGTGCCAGCAGCCAAGGGGACAGTGAAGAGACCCAGTACTTC. It encodes CASSQGDSEETQYF.

The chain joins TRBV7-2 to TRBJ1-2; TRBD1 aligns across 10 bases. The germline gives CDR1 SGHTA, CDR2 FQGNSA. V was clipped by 7 bases and J by 5 bases; unmatched bases: 4. There are 13 residues in the CDR3. CDR3 in amino acids: CASKGQGDYGYTF. The CDR3 DNA reads TGTGCCAGCAAAGGACAGGGGGATTATGGCTACACCTTC. Combining the CDR3 with reference TRBV7-2 and TRBJ1-2 gives the whole variable domain GAGVSQSPSNKVTEKGKDVELRCDPISGHTALYWYRQSLGQGLEFLIYFQGNSAPDKSGLPSDRFSAERTGGSVSTLTIQRTQQEDSAVYLCASKGQGDYGYTFGSGTRLTVV.

In its sample, this clone was seen a few times. The rearrangement uses TRBV7-8 and TRBJ1-4; D is unclear. The CDR3 covers 15 residues. Trimming stripped 9 bases from V and 0 bases from J, with 14 bases between. Germline lookup yields CDR1 SGHVS and CDR2 FQNEAQ. The CDR3 reads CASSNGGTTNEKLFF. As DNA, the CDR3 is TGTGCCAGTAGCAACGGAGGGACAACTAATGAAAAACTGTTTTTT.

The genes are TRBV29-1 and TRBJ2-7; no reliable D call. Trimming removed 4 bases at V and 6 bases at J, with 7 bases between. The CDR3 extends over 10 amino acids. Germline CDR1 is SQVTM and CDR2 is ANQGSEA. CDR3 sequence (DNA): TGCAGCGTTGGGATGACCGAGCAGTACTTC. It specifies CSVGMTEQYF.

V is TRBV11-3 and J is TRBJ2-7; 8 bases fit TRBD2. Per the germline V gene, CDR1 is SGHNT and CDR2 is YENEEA. The V gene end was trimmed by 8 bases and the J gene end by 5 bases; junction bases not matched to a gene: 20. The CDR3 sequence is 17 residues long. CDR3 loop: CASAQQTGSGSSHEQYF. The CDR3 region has the DNA TGTGCCAGCGCTCAACAAACGGGGAGCGGGAGTTCCCACGAGCAGTACTTC.

This rearrangement joins TRBV29-1 to TRBJ2-1; a possible D gene is TRBD1 (5 bases). The CDR3 is 13 amino acids. V lost 4 bases and J lost 2, with 9 bases in between. The germline CDR1 and CDR2 sequences are SQVTM and ANQGSEA. The CDR3 region is CSVGGRAYNEQFF. DNA of the CDR3: TGCAGCGTTGGAGGCAGGGCCTACAATGAGCAGTTCTTC.

The chain has TRBV19 and TRBJ2-4; possible D gene TRBD1, 6 bases. Looked up from germline, CDR1 is LNHDA and CDR2 is SQIVND (reference sequence). This CDR3 spans 15 amino acids. V lost 2 bases, J lost 6 bases, and 14 bases lay in between. CDR3 nucleotides: TGTGCCAGTAGTATAACAGCCGGACAGCGAAACATTCAGTACTTC. Encoded protein: CASSITAGQRNIQYF.

This clone was seen a few times. This rearrangement joins TRBV7-8 to TRBJ2-1, with 11 bases lining up with TRBD2. The germline CDR1 and CDR2 sequences are SGHVS and FQNEAQ. This CDR3 contains 18 residues. J was trimmed by 4 bases and V by 5 bases; bases with no gene match: 13. CDR3 sequence reads: CASSGSGRAKLGYNEQFF. The DNA for the CDR3 is TGTGCCAGCAGCGGTAGCGGGAGGGCCAAACTAGGGTACAATGAGCAGTTCTTC.

The chain uses TRBV7-6 and TRBJ1-5; D might be TRBD1 (5 bases). The CDR3 contains 15 residues. Trimming pared 0 bases from V and 4 bases from J, leaving 10 bases between. Germline V gene sequence: CDR1 SGHVS, CDR2 FNYEAQ. CDR3 sequence reads: CASSLAGAPNQPQHF. The CDR3, as DNA: TGTGCCAGCAGCTTAGCAGGGGCCCCGAATCAGCCCCAGCATTTT.

This clone is labeled large. The chain is built from TRBV19 and TRBJ2-7; 10 bases fit TRBD1. The V segment lost 5 bases and the J segment 7 bases; nucleotides outside the gene matches: 11. Germline CDR1 reads LNHDA; CDR2 reads SQIVND (reference sequence). The CDR3 covers 15 residues. CDR3 sequence reads: CASSSWDRGFQEQYF. In DNA form, the CDR3 reads TGTGCCAGTAGTTCCTGGGACAGGGGATTCCAGGAGCAGTACTTC. The full variable domain, rest sourced from reference TRBV19 and TRBJ2-7, is DGGITQSPKYLFRKEGQNVTLSCEQNLNHDAMYWYRQDPGQGLRLIYYSQIVNDFQKGDIAEGYSVSREKKESFPLTVTSAQKNPTAFYLCASSSWDRGFQEQYFGPGTRLTVT.

The chain joins TRBV6-6 to TRBJ2-4; TRBD1 might be the D (6 bases). Germline V CDR1 and CDR2: MNHNY, SVGAGI (reference sequence). Trimming took 5 bases from V and 7 from J, leaving 9 bases between them. The CDR3 loop spans 12 amino acids. CDR3 sequence: CASSPGANIQYF. As DNA, the CDR3 is TGTGCCAGCAGTCCAGGGGCGAACATTCAGTACTTC.

This rearrangement joins TRBV20-1 to TRBJ1-1; D unclear. V lost 5 bases to trimming and J lost 5 bases, with 9 bases between them. CDR3 length: 11 amino acids. Germline CDR1 and CDR2: DFQATT and SNEGSKA (reference sequence). The CDR3 DNA follows: TGCAGTGCTCCCCTGGGGACTGAAGCTTTCTTT. As protein: CSAPLGTEAFF.

In this sample, this clone turned up a few times. The chain links TRBV25-1 to TRBJ1-3; D gene ambiguous. Germline CDR1 is MGHDK and CDR2 is SYGVNS. This CDR3 contains 11 residues. The V end lost 10 bases, the J end lost 1 base, and 5 bases lay between the germline ends. CDR3 DNA: TGTGCCACCTCGTCTGGAAACACCATATATTTT. Translated, it gives CATSSGNTIYF.

This clone was seen more than once but under ten times. V gene TRBV5-5 combines with J gene TRBJ2-3; D might be TRBD2 (5 bases). Germline V gene lookup returns CDR1 SGHKS and CDR2 YYEKEE (reference sequence). There are 15 residues in the CDR3. With 4 bases removed from V and 3 bases from J, the gap between germline ends came to 15 bases. The CDR3 sequence is CASSEGLELTDTQYF. The CDR3 bases are TGTGCCAGCAGCGAGGGCCTAGAATTGACAGATACGCAGTATTTT.

The chain employs TRBV30 and TRBJ2-3; TRBD2 matches at 7 bases. V lost 2 bases and J lost 1; bases outside the gene matches: 6. The CDR3 contains 15 residues. Germline loops: CDR1 GTSNPN, CDR2 SVGIG (reference sequence). The CDR3 is CAWSRLAEGTDTQYF. In DNA, the CDR3 is TGTGCCTGGAGTAGGCTAGCGGAGGGCACAGATACGCAGTATTTT.